Presented here are 21 T cell receptor beta chains from one specimen sequenced in a study of OX40 agonist ivuxolimab in advanced cancers. The method was immunoSEQ multiplex PCR; TCRdb's version includes in-frame clones alone and lacks a portion of them. This sample has 40,000 or so clones, with less than 85% found just once. The sequencing used CD4+ or CD8+ T cells sorted from blood, collected in a trial of the OX40 agonist ivuxolimab. All receptors come from an adult with an advanced solid tumor such as melanoma, head and neck, liver or kidney cancer.

As DNA, the CDR3 is TGCAGCGTTGATCTTAGACAGGGGCCGTGGAATGAGCAGTTCTTC. Translation gives CSVDLRQGPWNEQFF. V is TRBV29-1 and J is TRBJ2-1; 8 bases are a match to TRBD1. The germline V gene encodes CDR1 SQVTM and CDR2 ANQGSEA. The junction had 11 bases not matched to a gene; V was cut back by 3 bases and J by 7 bases. There are 15 residues in the CDR3.

The chain combines TRBV11-3 with TRBJ2-5; possible D gene TRBD2, 6 bases. Trimming pared 5 bases from V and 1 base from J, leaving 8 bases between. CDR1 and CDR2 from the germline V gene are SGHNT and YENEEA. CDR3 length: 13 residues. Here the CDR3 DNA reads TGTGCCAGCAGCCCAGCGGGCCAAGAGACCCAGTACTTC. Its protein product is CASSPAGQETQYF. The full variable domain, completed using reference TRBV11-3 and TRBJ2-5, is EAGVVQSPRYKIIEKKQPVAFWCNPISGHNTLYWYLQNLGQGPELLIRYENEEAVDDSQLPKDRFSAERLKGVDSTLKIQPAELGDSAVYLCASSPAGQETQYFGPGTRLLVL.

This chain links TRBV11-2 with TRBJ2-2, with 9 bases aligning to TRBD1. This CDR3 is 14 amino acids long. V lost 3 bases, J lost 6 bases, and 2 bases stayed unmatched. Germline V lookup: CDR1 SGHAT, CDR2 FQNNGV. DNA of the CDR3: TGTGCCAGCAGCTTTAGGACAGGGGCCGGGGAGCTGTTTTTT. Protein product: CASSFRTGAGELFF.

V gene TRBV13 combines with J gene TRBJ1-2; the D is unclear. The CDR3 totals 12 residues. The V end was cut by 1 base, the J end by 7 bases, with 7 bases between. Germline loops: CDR1 PRHDT, CDR2 FYEKMQ (reference sequence). The CDR3 nucleotides are TGTGCCAGCAGCTTAGAAGGAAGTGGCTACACCTTC. As protein: CASSLEGSGYTF.

V and J are TRBV29-1 and TRBJ2-3; 7 nucleotides match TRBD2. After removal of 6 bases from V and 3 bases from J, the junction contained 9 bases not matched to a gene. This CDR3 has 14 residues. The germline CDR1 and CDR2 sequences are SQVTM and ANQGSEA. The DNA for the CDR3 is TGCAGCGTCAACGGGAGGTTCACGACAGATACGCAGTATTTT. Translation gives CSVNGRFTTDTQYF.

The chain uses TRBV5-1 and TRBJ2-7, with TRBD2 identical over 7 bases. Germline V lookup: CDR1 SGHRS, CDR2 YFSETQ. V dropped 1 base and J dropped 2; count of bases not matched to a gene: 9. The CDR3 has 16 residues. CDR3 loop: CASSLYATSSTYEQYF. The DNA of the CDR3 is TGCGCCAGCAGCTTGTACGCGACTAGCAGTACCTACGAGCAGTACTTC.

The genes are TRBV15 and TRBJ2-1, with TRBD2 identical over 9 bases. Losses at the gene ends were 3 bases for V and 5 bases for J; bases not matched to a gene: 5. Germline CDR1 reads LNHNV; CDR2 reads YYDKDF (reference sequence). The CDR3 runs 15 residues. The CDR3 sequence: CATSSGTSPHNEQFF. In nucleotides, the CDR3 is TGTGCCACCAGCAGCGGGACTAGCCCGCACAATGAGCAGTTCTTC.

This clone was seen only a few times. The V and J genes are TRBV4-1 and TRBJ2-2; perhaps TRBD1 as D (5 bases). Looked up from germline, CDR1 is MGHRA and CDR2 is YSYEKL. The CDR3 totals 12 residues. The germline V and J ends were trimmed by 5 bases and 4 bases, with 5 bases remaining between them. CDR3 nucleotides: TGCGCCAGCAGCAGGGGCACCGGGGAGCTGTTTTTT. It translates to CASSRGTGELFF.

This clone appeared once. This chain joins TRBV11-2 and TRBJ2-1; no firm D call. CDR1 SGHAT and CDR2 FQNNGV come from the germline V gene. The germline V and J ends were trimmed by 0 bases and 6 bases, with 6 bases remaining between them. This CDR3 contains 13 residues. Here the CDR3 reads CASSLDVVNEQFF. The CDR3 DNA follows: TGTGCCAGCAGCTTAGATGTGGTCAATGAGCAGTTCTTC.

The chain joins TRBV2 to TRBJ2-7; D is perhaps TRBD1 or TRBD2 (5 bases each). Germline V gives CDR1 SNHLY, CDR2 FYNNEI. Deletions cut 8 bases from V and 1 base from J, with 21 bases between. This CDR3 is 16 amino acids long. The CDR3 DNA reads as TGTGCCAGCTCCTCGCAGGGACGTCTCGATTCCTACGAGCAGTACTTC. It specifies CASSSQGRLDSYEQYF.

This sequence joins TRBV18 and TRBJ2-5; 10 bases line up with TRBD1. This CDR3 has 14 amino acids. The V gene end was trimmed by 4 bases and the J gene end by 5 bases; junction bases not matched to a gene: 4. Germline assignment: CDR1 KGHSH and CDR2 LQKENI. CDR3 nucleotides: TGTGCCAGCTCACTGGACAGGGGGGTTGAGACCCAGTACTTC. Translating gives CASSLDRGVETQYF.

The rearrangement joins TRBV2 to TRBJ2-1; D is unresolved. Germline V gives CDR1 SNHLY, CDR2 FYNNEI. Trimming left V 4 bases short and J 0 bases short, with 7 bases between. The CDR3 length is 14 residues. CDR3 DNA sequence: TGTGCCAGCAGTGCTGGTTCCTCCTACAATGAGCAGTTCTTC. Its protein is CASSAGSSYNEQFF.

The chain combines TRBV5-4 with TRBJ2-5; maybe TRBD2 (6 bases). The V gene lost 4 bases and the J gene lost 0 bases, with 16 bases spanning the gap. Looked up from germline, CDR1 is SGHNT and CDR2 is YYREEE (reference sequence). CDR3 size: 16 residues. The CDR3 coding sequence is TGTGCCAGCAGCCCGGGACGGTGGGGGGACCAAGAGACCCAGTACTTC. The encoded protein is CASSPGRWGDQETQYF.

This chain joins TRBV4-1 and TRBJ2-3; D might be TRBD2 (6 bases). V lost 0 bases and J 2 bases, leaving 15 bases between the germline ends. CDR1 is MGHRA, CDR2 YSYEKL, per germline. This CDR3 contains 17 residues. The CDR3: CASSQDGGPALTDTQYF. DNA for the CDR3: TGCGCCAGCAGCCAAGACGGGGGACCAGCCCTCACAGATACGCAGTATTTT.

This clone was seen a few times. The chain uses TRBV18 and TRBJ2-3, with 7 bases fitting TRBD1. The germline V gene has CDR1 KGHSH and CDR2 LQKENI. V shed 2 bases, J shed 6 bases, and the junction held 2 bases outside the gene matches. This CDR3 is 13 amino acids long. In DNA, the CDR3 is TGTGCCAGCTCACCAGGACAGGATGATACGCAGTATTTT. Its translation: CASSPGQDDTQYF.

J is TRBJ2-3 and V is TRBV5-1, with D possibly called TRBD1 or TRBD2 (7 bases each). Germline V gives CDR1 SGHRS, CDR2 YFSETQ. The CDR3 has 16 amino acids. The ends were cut back, 6 bases at V and 1 base at J, with 18 bases in the middle. CDR3 sequence reads: CASKRGREIGTDTQYF. In nucleotides, the CDR3 is TGCGCCAGCAAAAGGGGGCGGGAGATTGGCACAGATACGCAGTATTTT. The full variable domain, with the rest looked up from reference TRBV5-1 and TRBJ2-3, is KAGVTQTPRYLIKTRGQQVTLSCSPISGHRSVSWYQQTPGQGLQFLFEYFSETQRNKGNFPGRFSGRQFSNSRSEMNVSTLELGDSALYLCASKRGREIGTDTQYFGPGTRLTVL.

This chain joins TRBV5-1 and TRBJ1-5, with D hard to call. Trimming pared 0 bases from V and 2 bases from J, leaving 3 bases between. The CDR3 contains 13 residues. The germline V gene encodes CDR1 SGHRS and CDR2 YFSETQ. This CDR3 reads CASSLDRNQPQHF. The DNA for the CDR3 is TGCGCCAGCAGCTTGGATCGCAATCAGCCCCAGCATTTT.

This clone was observed once. The chain joins TRBV5-6 to TRBJ2-3, with unresolved D. V was cut by 4 bases and J by 1 base, with 7 bases left in between. Germline V gene lookup returns CDR1 SGHDT and CDR2 YYEEEE. The CDR3 consists of 13 residues. The CDR3 here is CASSPPGTDTQYF. CDR3 sequence (DNA): TGTGCCAGCAGCCCCCCCGGCACAGATACGCAGTATTTT.

This clone was seen more than once but under ten times. V and J are TRBV7-9 and TRBJ1-1, with D possibly matching TRBD1 (6 bases). The germline V and J ends were trimmed by 3 bases and 0 bases, with 11 bases remaining between them. Germline CDR1 and CDR2: SEHNR and FQNEAQ (reference sequence). There are 15 residues in the CDR3. CDR3 amino acids: CASSFPGQMNTEAFF. The CDR3 region has the DNA TGTGCCAGCAGCTTCCCTGGACAGATGAACACTGAAGCTTTCTTT.

This clone was detected a few times. The rearrangement uses TRBV5-1 and TRBJ2-7; 7 bases align to TRBD1. The J segment lost 2 bases and the V segment lost 1 base, leaving 6 bases of the junction unmatched. The germline gives CDR1 SGHRS, CDR2 YFSETQ. The CDR3 is 15 residues long. CDR3 loop: CASSLSKGATYEQYF. CDR3 in DNA: TGCGCCAGCAGCTTGTCAAAGGGGGCAACCTACGAGCAGTACTTC.

V is TRBV5-1 and J is TRBJ2-1; D not resolved. The CDR3 spans 13 residues. Germline values: CDR1 SGHRS, CDR2 YFSETQ. Between the trimmed V and J ends, which lost 1 base and 3 bases, there was a span of 5 bases. Here the CDR3 DNA reads TGCGCCAGCAGCTTGAACATCTACAATGAGCAGTTCTTC. Translating it yields CASSLNIYNEQFF.